Detailed here is one TCR beta chain. Trimming left V 9 bases short and J 4 bases short, with 9 bases between. The CDR3 sequence is 11 residues long. In germline, CDR1 is SGHDT, CDR2 YYEEEE. TCRdb's copy holds only in-frame clones and misses some; the assay was immunoSEQ multiplex PCR. Altogether more than 250,000 clones are present, roughly 90% being singletons, with the ten largest covering approximately 17%. The sample is drawn from a study of blood T cell repertoires in COVID-19. Participants were aged 18 to 89 years, lived in around 22 US areas, and enrolled virtually. Sequenced sample: PBMCs or T cells enriched from blood (not recorded which). The V and J genes are TRBV5-6 and TRBJ2-3, with unresolved D. The TCR was taken from a woman in her 30s who had recovered from COVID-19. Here the CDR3 DNA reads TGTGCCACCTCTAACGCAGATACGCAGTATTTT. As protein: CATSNADTQYF.